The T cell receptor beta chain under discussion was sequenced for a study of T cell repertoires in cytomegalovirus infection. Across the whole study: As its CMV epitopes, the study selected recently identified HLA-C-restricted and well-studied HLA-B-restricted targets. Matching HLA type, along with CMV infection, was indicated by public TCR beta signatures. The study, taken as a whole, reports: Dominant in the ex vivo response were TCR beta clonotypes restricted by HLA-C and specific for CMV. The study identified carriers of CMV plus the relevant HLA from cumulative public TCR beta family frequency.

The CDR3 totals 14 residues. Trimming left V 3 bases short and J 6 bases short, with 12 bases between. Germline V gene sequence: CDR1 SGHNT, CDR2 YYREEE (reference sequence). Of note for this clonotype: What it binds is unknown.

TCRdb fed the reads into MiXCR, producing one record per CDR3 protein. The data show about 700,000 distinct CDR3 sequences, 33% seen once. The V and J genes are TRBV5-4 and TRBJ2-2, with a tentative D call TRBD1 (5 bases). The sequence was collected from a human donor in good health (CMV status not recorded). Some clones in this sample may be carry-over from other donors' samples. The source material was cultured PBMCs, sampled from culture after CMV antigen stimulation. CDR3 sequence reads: CASSSRQLSGELFF. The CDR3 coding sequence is TGTGCCAGCAGCTCGCGACAGCTTTCCGGGGAGCTGTTTTTT.